This TCR beta chain derives from a study of T cell repertoires in cytomegalovirus infection. Study background: It can be stated that public TCR beta signatures indicated CMV infection as well as a matching HLA type. Findings and limits, study-wide: Ex vivo responses were dominated by HLA-C-restricted CMV-specific TCR beta clonotypes.

A remark on this clonotype: Its antigen is as yet unknown. An end of the junction does not agree with germline; a read error may underlie this.

This CDR3 comprises 13 residues. The germline gives CDR1 SGHTA, CDR2 FQGNSA. MiXCR, applied by TCRdb to the reads, yields one record per CDR3 protein. This table holds 150,000 to 200,000 distinct CDR3 sequences, under 15% found once. This receptor was taken from a human donor in good health (CMV status not recorded). Some clones in this sample may be carry-over from other donors' samples. J is TRBJ1-2 and V is TRBV7-2; D remains ambiguous. Sample: PBMCs. The CDR3 here is CGSSPDRNYGYNF. The CDR3 region has the DNA TGTGGCAGCAGCCCCGACCGAAACTATGGCTACAACTTC.